The rows below give T cell receptor beta chains drawn from one sample of a study of blood T cell repertoires in COVID-19. Assay used: immunoSEQ multiplex PCR; TCRdb lists only in-frame clones, some missing. The repertoire holds about 190,000 clones, with approximately 90% as singletons. Sequences were obtained from peripheral blood. These receptor sequences come from a young man with acute or convalescent COVID-19. CDR3s include the opening cysteine and the closing phenylalanine or tryptophan. Fields, in order: clone size, J gene, V gene, D gene, CDR3 DNA, CDR3 protein. D genes are given only for firm matches. The size of a clone is reported for some rows only, either as once, few or many, or as a class for expanded clones.

NA,TRBJ2-1,TRBV28,TRBD2,TGTGCCAGCAGTTTTTACATGGGGCTACTAGCGGGACTCGAAGGGACCTACAATGAGCAGTTCTTC,CASSFYMGLLAGLEGTYNEQFF
NA,TRBJ2-3,TRBV19,NA,TGTGCCAGTAGTACTCTACAGGGTGACACAGATACGCAGTATTTT,CASSTLQGDTDTQYF
NA,TRBJ1-2,TRBV2,TRBD1,TGTGCCAGCAGTGCTTACAGGGGGCTTGAAGGCTACACCTTC,CASSAYRGLEGYTF
once,TRBJ1-2,TRBV3-1/TRBV3-2,NA,TGTGCCAGCAGCCAAGCCCCATACACAGGAGGCTACACCTTC,CASSQAPYTGGYTF
NA,TRBJ1-2,TRBV9,TRBD1,TGTGCCAGCAGCGTCACAGGGGGCGTCGACTATGGCTACACCTTC,CASSVTGGVDYGYTF
NA,TRBJ1-6,TRBV2,NA,TGTGCCAGCAGTTTTGACCGGGATCAGGCTCGGGTCTATAATTCACCCCTCCACTTT,CASSFDRDQARVYNSPLHF
NA,TRBJ2-1,TRBV30,NA,TGTGCCTGGAGTTACCTCGGCAATGAGCAGTTCTTC,CAWSYLGNEQFF
NA,TRBJ2-7,TRBV28,NA,TGTGCCAGCAGTTTAGTGGACCGGGACTACGAGCAGTACTTC,CASSLVDRDYEQYF
once,TRBJ2-4,TRBV5-5,NA,TGTGCCAGCAGCTCGGCAGGGTCTCCCTTGGAAAACATTCAGTACTTC,CASSSAGSPLENIQYF
NA,TRBJ2-7,TRBV28,NA,TGTGCCAGCAGTTTACCCCCAGGGGAGCGGAAGGAGCAGTACTTC,CASSLPPGERKEQYF
NA,TRBJ1-2,TRBV28,NA,TGTGCCAGCAGTTTATTGGCAGGGCTTGGCTACACCTTC,CASSLLAGLGYTF
NA,TRBJ1-6,TRBV7-9,NA,TGTGCCAGCAGCGCGGAGGGTGAAGATAATTCACCCCTCCACTTT,CASSAEGEDNSPLHF
few,TRBJ1-5,TRBV7-9,TRBD1,TGTGCCAGCAGCTGGACAGGGGGAGGCCAGCCCCAGCATTTT,CASSWTGGGQPQHF
NA,TRBJ1-5,TRBV24-1,TRBD1,TGTGCCACCAGTGGTCCCCGTAGACAGGGAATTATCAATCAGCCCCAGCATTTT,CATSGPRRQGIINQPQHF
NA,TRBJ2-6,TRBV9,NA,TGTGCCAGCAGCGTAGTATTTTCAACAGGGCGCTCTTCTGGGGCCAACGTCCTGACTTTC,CASSVVFSTGRSSGANVLTF
NA,TRBJ2-7,TRBV27,TRBD2,TGTGCCAGCAGTTTATCGGGGGGGTACGAGCAGTACTTC,CASSLSGGYEQYF
NA,TRBJ1-1,TRBV19,NA,TGTGCCAGCACCCCCGGAACGGGGAACACTGAAGCTTTCTTT,CASTPGTGNTEAFF
NA,TRBJ2-1,TRBV29-1,NA,TGCAGCCTCGGACTATCGCCGGTGAATGAGCAGTTCTTC,CSLGLSPVNEQFF
NA,TRBJ1-4,TRBV24-1,NA,TGTGCCACCAGTGATGGGTTCTCCAGGGGCGATGAAAAACTGTTTTTT,CATSDGFSRGDEKLFF
NA,TRBJ2-7,TRBV5-8,TRBD1,TGTGCCAGCAGCCGAAGACAGGGCGCCTACGAGCAGTACTTC,CASSRRQGAYEQYF
once,TRBJ2-7,TRBV11-1,TRBD1,TGTGCCAGCAGCTTGTCCGGGACAGACGCCTACGAGCAGTACTTC,CASSLSGTDAYEQYF
few,TRBJ1-2,TRBV11-2,TRBD1,TGTGCCAGCAGCGCCATCAAGACAGGGACGCAGGGCTACACCTTC,CASSAIKTGTQGYTF
once,TRBJ1-3,TRBV11-1,NA,TGTGCCAGCAGCCCTGCCCTCAGCGTCTCTGGAAACACCATATATTTT,CASSPALSVSGNTIYF
NA,TRBJ2-1,TRBV7-9,NA,TGTGCCAGCAGCTTAAGTAGGGGATTGACCAGGTACAATGAGCAGTTCTTC,CASSLSRGLTRYNEQFF
NA,TRBJ2-1,TRBV5-6,NA,TGTGCCAGCAGCTTGGTAGTTGAGCAGTTCTTC,CASSLVVEQFF
few,TRBJ2-7,TRBV7-9,TRBD1,TGTGCCAGCAGCTTAGGACAGGGGCTGTTCTACGAGCAGTACTTC,CASSLGQGLFYEQYF
NA,TRBJ2-3,TRBV7-3,NA,TGTGCCAGCAGCTTATTGGGGGGAGACACAGATACGCAGTATTTT,CASSLLGGDTDTQYF
NA,TRBJ1-1,TRBV4-2,NA,TGTGCCAGCAGGGATATGGACACGAACACTGAAGCTTTCTTT,CASRDMDTNTEAFF
NA,TRBJ1-2,TRBV29-1,TRBD1,TGCAGCGTCCAAGGACAGGGTAATGGCTACACCTTC,CSVQGQGNGYTF
NA,TRBJ2-1,TRBV2,NA,TGTGCCAGCAGTGTACGGGGTGGGGTGGGGAATGAGCAGTTCTTC,CASSVRGGVGNEQFF
NA,TRBJ2-5,TRBV28,TRBD1,TGTGCCAGCAGTCCCGGGGACAGGGCCACGGAGACCCAGTACTTC,CASSPGDRATETQYF
NA,TRBJ1-2,TRBV6-1,TRBD1,TGTGCCAGCAGTGGTGGGGGAAACAGGGGATTGGACTATGGCTACACCTTC,CASSGGGNRGLDYGYTF
NA,TRBJ2-3,TRBV10-1,TRBD1,TGCGCCAGCAGGACAGGACAGGGGGCCACAGATACGCAGTATTTT,CASRTGQGATDTQYF
once,TRBJ2-1,TRBV3-1/TRBV3-2,TRBD2,TGTGCCAGCAGCTGGCGGGGGAGTCCGTACAATGAGCAGTTCTTC,CASSWRGSPYNEQFF
NA,TRBJ2-3,TRBV5-1,TRBD2,TGCGCCAGCAGCAGAACTAGCGGGGGCAACACAGATACGCAGTATTTT,CASSRTSGGNTDTQYF